Listed here are 12 T cell receptor beta chains from one sample, sequenced in a study of T cell changes during pregnancy in multiple sclerosis (dated by TCRdb to between 2019 and 2020). Library method: the immunoSEQ multiplex PCR assay. In TCRdb, the immuneACCESS table is reduced to in-frame sequences with V and J assigned. These tables do not hold every clone; where another copy was compared, an unresolved V gene accounts for under half, and the others remain unexplained. The sample profile shows about 40,000 clones; 94% of them were found once. The top ten clones comprise around 1.6% of the sample. The sample consisted of peripheral blood, taken in the third trimester of pregnancy. These receptors were collected from a female donor with multiple sclerosis, enrolled in a pregnancy study.

This chain uses TRBV6-1 with TRBJ2-2; 10 nucleotides line up with TRBD1. In germline, CDR1 is MNHNS, CDR2 SASEGT. The V gene end was trimmed by 6 bases and the J gene end by 6 bases; junction bases not matched to a gene: 7. CDR3 length equals 15 residues. This CDR3 reads CASRAGTGVAGELFF. CDR3 DNA sequence: TGTGCCAGCAGGGCCGGGACAGGGGTGGCCGGGGAGCTGTTTTTT.

This clone appeared once. The chain recombines TRBV9 with TRBJ2-1; D unresolved. This CDR3 spans 14 amino acids. V was shortened by 0 bases and J by 5 bases, with 9 bases between the two germline ends. CDR1 and CDR2 (germline): SGDLS, YYNGEE. The DNA for the CDR3 is TGTGCCAGCAGCGTAGAACTAAAGAACAATGAGCAGTTCTTC. This translates into CASSVELKNNEQFF.

The chain couples TRBV5-1 to TRBJ2-7; 9 bases fit TRBD1. With 2 bases clipped from V and 5 bases from J, the junction kept 5 bases outside the gene matches. In germline, CDR1 is SGHRS, CDR2 YFSETQ. This CDR3 contains 14 residues. CDR3 sequence: CASSFQDRGDEQYF. For the CDR3, the DNA is TGCGCCAGCAGCTTTCAGGACAGGGGTGACGAGCAGTACTTC.

This rearrangement joins TRBV30 to TRBJ1-2; D is ambiguous. The CDR3 contains 13 residues. The V end was cut by 2 bases, the J end by 2 bases, with 9 bases between. Per germline, CDR1 GTSNPN and CDR2 SVGIG (reference sequence). The CDR3 DNA sequence: TGTGCCTGGAGTTCCCGGGGAAACTATGGCTACACCTTC. As protein: CAWSSRGNYGYTF.

The chain has TRBV6-5 and TRBJ1-2, with D possibly TRBD1 on 5 matching bases. Trimming pared 0 bases from V and 6 bases from J, leaving 11 bases between. Germline V gives CDR1 MNHEY, CDR2 SVGAGI. The CDR3 runs to 14 residues. The CDR3, as DNA: TGTGCCAGCAGTTACTCGGACACTGTGGATGGCTACACCTTC. As protein: CASSYSDTVDGYTF.

This sequence joins TRBV6-1 and TRBJ2-1, with 10 bases lining up with TRBD2. After removal of 8 bases from V and 8 bases from J, the junction contained 12 bases not matched to a gene. The CDR3 is 15 residues long. The V gene's germline CDR1 is MNHNS and CDR2 SASEGT. This CDR3 is CASHPQSSGGHEQFF. For the CDR3, the DNA is TGTGCCAGCCATCCACAATCTAGCGGGGGCCATGAGCAGTTCTTC.

The J gene is TRBJ2-7, the V gene TRBV5-1, with D uncertain. V dropped 3 bases and J dropped 3 bases, with 10 bases sitting between them. The germline V gene encodes CDR1 SGHRS and CDR2 YFSETQ. CDR3 length equals 13 residues. The chain's CDR3 is CASSYGDIYEQYF. The CDR3 DNA reads TGCGCCAGCAGCTACGGCGACATCTACGAGCAGTACTTC.

V gene TRBV27 combines with J gene TRBJ1-3; TRBD1 aligns across 9 bases. Germline V gene data show CDR1 as MNHEY and CDR2 as SMNVEV (reference sequence). The CDR3 has 18 residues. V was clipped by 6 bases and J by 4 bases; unmatched bases: 16. This chain's CDR3 is CASSPNLRPGQGGNTIYF. The CDR3 nucleotides are TGTGCCAGCAGCCCAAACCTACGACCGGGACAGGGAGGAAACACCATATATTTT.

The chain joins TRBV28 to TRBJ1-5; D perhaps matches TRBD1 (5 bases). V was trimmed by 4 bases and J by 15 bases, leaving 19 bases between them. This CDR3 is built from 13 residues. In germline, CDR1 is MDHEN, CDR2 SYDVKM. The CDR3 is CASSSTLDRRRHF. DNA of the CDR3: TGTGCCAGCAGTTCTACCCTAGACAGACGGAGGCATTTT.

The V gene is TRBV18, the J gene TRBJ1-1; D is uncertain. V dropped 1 base and J dropped 8 bases, with 20 bases sitting between them. This CDR3 is built from 16 residues. Germline V gene sequence: CDR1 KGHSH, CDR2 LQKENI. The CDR3 DNA is TGTGCCAGCTCACCACTGTCCCAGGCCGGCCTTGGAGAAGCTTTCTTT. Amino acid sequence: CASSPLSQAGLGEAFF. Looking up the rest from reference TRBV18 and TRBJ1-1 gives the full variable domain: NAGVMQNPRHLVRRRGQEARLRCSPMKGHSHVYWYRQLPEEGLKFMVYLQKENIIDESGMPKERFSAEFPKEGPSILRIQQVVRGDSAAYFCASSPLSQAGLGEAFFGQGTRLTVV.

This rearrangement joins TRBV5-1 to TRBJ2-3, with a weak D call TRBD1 (6 bases). V was clipped by 2 bases and J by 2 bases, with 12 bases between them. This CDR3 is built from 15 residues. Germline CDR1 reads SGHRS; CDR2 reads YFSETQ. The CDR3 coding sequence is TGCGCCAGCAGCTTAGAGACAGGCCCCACAGATACGCAGTATTTT. Amino acids: CASSLETGPTDTQYF.

The CDR3 DNA reads TGTGCCAGCAGCTTCTCCGGGGGGATGAACACTGAAGCTTTCTTT. Its protein product is CASSFSGGMNTEAFF. The chain carries TRBV5-8 and TRBJ1-1; D is possibly TRBD1 (5 bases). The V end was cut by 2 bases, the J end by 0 bases, with 11 bases between. Germline V gene lookup returns CDR1 SGHTS and CDR2 YDEGEE. This CDR3 has 15 residues.